This T cell receptor (beta chain) was observed in a study of shared clonotypes between healthy human individuals. Study outcomes and limitations: Rarefaction demonstrated incomplete sorted-subset sequencing despite large depth. Estimated richness was generally greater in naive than memory subsets.

The germline V gene has CDR1 SGDLS and CDR2 YYNGEE. The V end lost 3 bases, the J end lost 1 base, and 13 bases lay between the germline ends. The CDR3 loop spans 15 amino acids. Comments on this clone: Its target is not known.

This table comes from immunoSEQ multiplex PCR, and its TCRdb copy is limited to in-frame clones, with some not included. The top ten hold 0.13% of the sample, which has under 2,500,000 clones, nearly 97% seen once. The healthy adult donors were HIV-negative and reported no recent acute infections or vaccinations. Into CD45RA+ naive and CD45RA-negative memory subsets, the CD4+ cells were split. Sequenced sample: naive CD4+ T cells sorted from blood. Subset here: CD45RA+ positively selected. This receptor was taken from a man in his late teens or twenties in good health. The chain has TRBV9 and TRBJ1-1, with D possibly matching TRBD1 (5 bases). The CDR3 here is CASSAGGEWNTEAFF. The DNA for the CDR3 is TGTGCCAGCAGCGCCGGGGGGGAATGGAACACTGAAGCTTTCTTT.